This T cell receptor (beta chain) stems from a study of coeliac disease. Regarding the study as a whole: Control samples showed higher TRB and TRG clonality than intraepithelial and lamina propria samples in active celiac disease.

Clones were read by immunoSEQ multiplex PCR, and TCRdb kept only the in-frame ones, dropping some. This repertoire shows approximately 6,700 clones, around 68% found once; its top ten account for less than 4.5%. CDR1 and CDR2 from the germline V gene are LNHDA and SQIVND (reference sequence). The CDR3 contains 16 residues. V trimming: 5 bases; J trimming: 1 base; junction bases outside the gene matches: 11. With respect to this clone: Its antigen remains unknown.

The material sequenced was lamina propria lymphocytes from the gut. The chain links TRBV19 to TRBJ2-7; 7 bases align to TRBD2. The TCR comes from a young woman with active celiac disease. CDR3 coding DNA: TGTGCCAGTAGTGCCCCCCGGGGGGTCCCTTCCTACGAGCAGTACTTC. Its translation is CASSAPRGVPSYEQYF.